This TCR beta chain is drawn from a study of T cell responses to AZD1222 COVID-19 vaccine. V gave up 2 bases and J gave up 4 bases; unmatched junction bases: 5. Germline V gene sequence: CDR1 SQVTM, CDR2 ANQGSEA. This CDR3 is 14 amino acids long. Samples with a second dose at about 4 or about 12 weeks were pooled together. Some clones are missing from TCRdb's copy, which holds only in-frame ones; the method was immunoSEQ multiplex PCR. The sample contains more than 90,000 clones, about nine tenths of which appear only once. General study results and limits: Compared with day 0, the breadth and depth of the Spike-specific TCR repertoire rose significantly after two doses of AZD1222.

Of note for this clone: What it binds is unknown.

This sequence joins TRBV29-1 and TRBJ1-1, with 9 bases identical to TRBD1. The input for sequencing was peripheral blood, taken 28 days after the second AZD1222 dose. The clonotype originates from an adult who received the AZD1222 COVID-19 vaccine. CDR3 coding DNA: TGCAGCGTTGAACCTACAGGGGGCGGCACTGAAGCTTTCTTT. Residues: CSVEPTGGGTEAFF.